The clone carrying this T cell receptor beta chain was observed many times. TCRdb called the 5' RACE reads again in MiXCR, with one record for every CDR3 protein. The sample has around 43,000 distinct CDR3 sequences, about 20% seen once. Sequenced sample: naive CD4+ T cells sorted from a lymph node. Stated subset: naive CD4+ T cells, CD4+CD45RA+CD25-. The TCR originated in a female donor with breast cancer.

This chain's CDR3 is CASSRRGQGTDTQYF. The DNA for the CDR3 is TGCGCCAGCAGCCGAAGGGGCCAAGGCACAGATACGCAGTATTTT. The rearrangement joins TRBV4-1 to TRBJ2-3; the D gene is possibly TRBD1 (5 bases). This CDR3 is built from 15 residues. V lost 4 bases, J lost 1 base, and 12 bases lay in between. Per germline, CDR1 MGHRA and CDR2 YSYEKL.